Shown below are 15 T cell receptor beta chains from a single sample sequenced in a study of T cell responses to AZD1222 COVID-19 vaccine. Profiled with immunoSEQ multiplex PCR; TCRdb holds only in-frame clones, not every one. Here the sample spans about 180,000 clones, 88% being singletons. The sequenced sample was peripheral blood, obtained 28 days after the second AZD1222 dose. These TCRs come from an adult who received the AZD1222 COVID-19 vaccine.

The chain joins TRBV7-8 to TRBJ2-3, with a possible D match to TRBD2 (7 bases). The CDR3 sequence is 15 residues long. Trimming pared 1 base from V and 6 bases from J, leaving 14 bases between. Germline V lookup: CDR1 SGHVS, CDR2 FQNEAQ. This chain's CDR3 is CASSLGRGGIDTQYF. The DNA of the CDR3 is TGTGCCAGCAGCTTAGGCAGGGGAGGGATTGATACGCAGTATTTT. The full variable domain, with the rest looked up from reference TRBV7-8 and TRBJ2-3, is GAGVSQSPRYKVAKRGQDVALRCDPISGHVSLFWYQQALGQGPEFLTYFQNEAQLDKSGLPSDRFFAERPEGSVSTLKIQRTQQEDSAVYLCASSLGRGGIDTQYFGPGTRLTVL.

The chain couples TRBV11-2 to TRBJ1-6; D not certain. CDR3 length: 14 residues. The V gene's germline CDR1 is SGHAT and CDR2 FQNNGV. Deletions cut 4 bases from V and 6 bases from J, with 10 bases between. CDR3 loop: CASSYAGGNSPLHF. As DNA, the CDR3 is TGTGCCAGCAGCTACGCGGGAGGTAATTCACCCCTCCACTTT.

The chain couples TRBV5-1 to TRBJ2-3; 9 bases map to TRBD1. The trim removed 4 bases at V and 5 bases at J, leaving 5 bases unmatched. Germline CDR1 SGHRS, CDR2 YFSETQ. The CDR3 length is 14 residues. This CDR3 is CASSPGTGLDTQYF. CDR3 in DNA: TGCGCCAGCAGCCCCGGGACAGGGCTAGATACGCAGTATTTT.

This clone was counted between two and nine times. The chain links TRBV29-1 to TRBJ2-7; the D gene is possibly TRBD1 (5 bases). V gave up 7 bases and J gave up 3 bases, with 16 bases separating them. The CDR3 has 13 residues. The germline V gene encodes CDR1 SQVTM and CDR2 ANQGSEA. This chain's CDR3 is CSGGRGQNYEQYF. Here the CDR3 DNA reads TGCAGCGGCGGAAGGGGTCAGAACTACGAGCAGTACTTC.

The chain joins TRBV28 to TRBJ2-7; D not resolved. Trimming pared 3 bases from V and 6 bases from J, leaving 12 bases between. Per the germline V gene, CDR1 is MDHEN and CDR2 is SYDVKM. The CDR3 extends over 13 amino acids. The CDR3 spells CASSFVSPVEQYF. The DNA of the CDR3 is TGTGCCAGCAGTTTCGTCTCCCCGGTCGAGCAGTACTTC.

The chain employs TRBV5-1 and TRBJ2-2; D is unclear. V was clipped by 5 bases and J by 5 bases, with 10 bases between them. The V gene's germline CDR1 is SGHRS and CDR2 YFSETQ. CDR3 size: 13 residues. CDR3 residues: CASSFEPTGELFF. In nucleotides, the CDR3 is TGCGCCAGCAGTTTTGAACCTACCGGGGAGCTGTTTTTT.

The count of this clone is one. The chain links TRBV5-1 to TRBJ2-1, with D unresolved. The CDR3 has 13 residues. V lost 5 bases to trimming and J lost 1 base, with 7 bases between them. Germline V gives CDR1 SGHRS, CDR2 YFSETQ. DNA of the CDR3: TGCGCCAGCAGGGTCGATTCCTACAATGAGCAGTTCTTC. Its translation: CASRVDSYNEQFF.

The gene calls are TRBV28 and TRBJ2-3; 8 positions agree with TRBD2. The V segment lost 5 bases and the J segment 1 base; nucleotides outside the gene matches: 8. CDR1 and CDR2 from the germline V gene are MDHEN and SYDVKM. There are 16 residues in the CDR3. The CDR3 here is CASSPPAGGGTDTQYF. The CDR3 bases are TGTGCCAGCAGTCCCCCCGCGGGAGGAGGCACAGATACGCAGTATTTT. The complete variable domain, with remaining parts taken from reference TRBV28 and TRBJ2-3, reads DVKVTQSSRYLVKRTGEKVFLECVQDMDHENMFWYRQDPGLGLRLIYFSYDVKMKEKGDIPEGYSVSREKKERFSLILESASTNQTSMYLCASSPPAGGGTDTQYFGPGTRLTVL.

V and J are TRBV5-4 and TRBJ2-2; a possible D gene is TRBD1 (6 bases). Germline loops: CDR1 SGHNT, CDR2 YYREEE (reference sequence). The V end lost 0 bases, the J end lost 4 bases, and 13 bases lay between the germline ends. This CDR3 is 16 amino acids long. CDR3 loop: CASSLGSRTATGELFF. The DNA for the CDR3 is TGTGCCAGCAGCTTGGGCTCTAGGACAGCCACCGGGGAGCTGTTTTTT.

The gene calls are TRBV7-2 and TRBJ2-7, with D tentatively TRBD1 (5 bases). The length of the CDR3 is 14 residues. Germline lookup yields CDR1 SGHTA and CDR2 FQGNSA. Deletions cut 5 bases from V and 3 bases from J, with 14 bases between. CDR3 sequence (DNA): TGTGCCAGCAGCCGGCAGGAAGGGGTCTACGAGCAGTACTTC. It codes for CASSRQEGVYEQYF.

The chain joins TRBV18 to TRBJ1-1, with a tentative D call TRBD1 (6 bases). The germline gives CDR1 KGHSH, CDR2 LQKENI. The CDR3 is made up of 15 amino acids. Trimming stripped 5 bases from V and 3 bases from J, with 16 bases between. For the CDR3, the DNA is TGTGCCAGCTCATCACGAAGGGGGGGAGACACTGAAGCTTTCTTT. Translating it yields CASSSRRGGDTEAFF. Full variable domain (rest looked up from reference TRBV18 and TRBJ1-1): NAGVMQNPRHLVRRRGQEARLRCSPMKGHSHVYWYRQLPEEGLKFMVYLQKENIIDESGMPKERFSAEFPKEGPSILRIQQVVRGDSAAYFCASSSRRGGDTEAFFGQGTRLTVV.

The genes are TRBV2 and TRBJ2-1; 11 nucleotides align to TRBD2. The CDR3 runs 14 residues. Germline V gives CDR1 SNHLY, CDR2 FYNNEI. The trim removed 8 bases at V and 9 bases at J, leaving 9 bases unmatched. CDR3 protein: CASLLAGERSEQFF. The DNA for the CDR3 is TGTGCCAGCCTACTAGCGGGAGAGAGGAGTGAGCAGTTCTTC.

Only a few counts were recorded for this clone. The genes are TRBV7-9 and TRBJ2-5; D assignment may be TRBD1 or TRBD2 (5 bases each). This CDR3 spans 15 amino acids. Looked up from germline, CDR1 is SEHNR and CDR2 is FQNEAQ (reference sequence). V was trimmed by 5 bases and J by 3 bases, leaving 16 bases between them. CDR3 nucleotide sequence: TGTGCCAGCAGCCTTAACGGGGCCTCAGAAGAGACCCAGTACTTC. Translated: CASSLNGASEETQYF.

The CDR3 is CASSLLGLPYEQYF. The CDR3 DNA sequence: TGTGCCAGCAGTTTATTGGGACTACCCTACGAGCAGTACTTC. The chain uses TRBV28 and TRBJ2-7, with 7 nucleotides matching TRBD2. The length of the CDR3 is 14 residues. V gave up 1 base and J gave up 2 bases; unmatched junction bases: 2. The germline gives CDR1 MDHEN, CDR2 SYDVKM.

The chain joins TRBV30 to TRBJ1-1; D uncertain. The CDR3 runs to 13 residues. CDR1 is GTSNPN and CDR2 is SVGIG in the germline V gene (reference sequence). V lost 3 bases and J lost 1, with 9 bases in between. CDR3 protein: CAWSDPGNTEAFF. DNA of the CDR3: TGTGCCTGGAGCGACCCAGGGAACACTGAAGCTTTCTTT.